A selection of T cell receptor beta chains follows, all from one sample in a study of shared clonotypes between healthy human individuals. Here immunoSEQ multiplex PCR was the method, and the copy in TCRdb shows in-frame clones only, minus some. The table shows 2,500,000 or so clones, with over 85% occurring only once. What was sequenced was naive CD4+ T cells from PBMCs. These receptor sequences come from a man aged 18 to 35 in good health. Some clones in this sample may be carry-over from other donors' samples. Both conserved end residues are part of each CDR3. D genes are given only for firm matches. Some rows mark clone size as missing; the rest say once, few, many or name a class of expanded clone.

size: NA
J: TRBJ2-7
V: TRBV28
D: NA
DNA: TGTGCCAGCAGCTACCTCGGGCCCCTTTACGAGCAGTACTTC
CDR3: CASSYLGPLYEQYF

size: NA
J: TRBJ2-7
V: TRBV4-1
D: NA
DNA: TGCGCCAGCAGCCAAGGGGGGATCGACGAGCAGTACTTC
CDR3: CASSQGGIDEQYF

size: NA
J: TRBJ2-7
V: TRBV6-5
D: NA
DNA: TGTGCCAGCAGTTACTGGCAGGGGACCTACGAGCAGTACTTC
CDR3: CASSYWQGTYEQYF

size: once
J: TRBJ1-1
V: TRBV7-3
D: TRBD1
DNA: TGTGCCAGCAGCCTGGGGACAGGACAGAACACTGAAGCTTTCTTT
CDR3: CASSLGTGQNTEAFF

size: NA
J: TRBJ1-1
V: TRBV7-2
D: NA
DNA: TGTGCCAGCAGCTTAGAGGAGGACTCCGAGGCTTTCTTT
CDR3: CASSLEEDSEAFF

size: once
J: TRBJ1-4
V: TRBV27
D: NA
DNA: TGTGCCAGCAGTTTAGTTGGCAGGGCCCCAAAGTGGCACAATGAAAAACTGTTTTTT
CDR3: CASSLVGRAPKWHNEKLFF

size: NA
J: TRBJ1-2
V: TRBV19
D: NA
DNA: TGTGCCAGTAGCCCCCGTGGGCGAGCTAACTATGGCTACACCTTC
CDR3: CASSPRGRANYGYTF

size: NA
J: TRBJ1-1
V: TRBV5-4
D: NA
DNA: TGTGCCAGCAGTCCTCCGCGGGGGCAGAACACTGAAGCTTTCTTT
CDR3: CASSPPRGQNTEAFF

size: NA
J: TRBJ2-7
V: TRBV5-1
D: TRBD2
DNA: TGCGCCAGCACCTCGGGGGGGGAAATCTCCTACGAGCAGTACTTC
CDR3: CASTSGGEISYEQYF

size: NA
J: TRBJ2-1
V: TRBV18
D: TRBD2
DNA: TGTGCCAGCTCACCTTCCTTGACTAGCGCCTTGGTCAATGAGCAGTTCTTC
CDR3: CASSPSLTSALVNEQFF